Listed below are T cell receptor beta chains from one sample, sequenced in a study of cytomegalovirus exposure and HLA in healthy donors. The assay was immunoSEQ multiplex PCR, and TCRdb's table has in-frame clones only and misses some. Among approximately 58,000 clones listed, about 95% were seen once. The source material was PBMCs. The receptor source for this set is a woman aged 18-35 years in good health and CMV-seropositive. Each CDR3 is given with its conserved first and last residue. The D gene is left open where the match is weak. A row's size may be missing; if present it is once, few, many or a size class.

j_gene	abundance	d_gene	v_gene	CDR3nt	CDR3aa
TRBJ2-3	few	.	TRBV6-6	TGTGCCAGCAGTTATCAGGGCCACACAGATACGCAGTATTTT	CASSYQGHTDTQYF
TRBJ2-1	.	.	TRBV4-1	TGCGCCAGCAGCCAATGGCTAGCCCTCAATGAGCAGTTCTTC	CASSQWLALNEQFF
TRBJ2-5	.	TRBD2	TRBV27	TGTGCCACCAACATGGCCCATCCTAGCGGGGGGGCCTGGGTCCAAGAGACCCAGTACTTC	CATNMAHPSGGAWVQETQYF
TRBJ2-2	.	TRBD2	TRBV19	TGTGCCAGTAGTATCATAGAGCGGGGAACTAACACCGGGGAGCTGTTTTTT	CASSIIERGTNTGELFF
TRBJ1-4	.	.	TRBV7-9	TGTGCCAGCAGCTTAGCCGCGGGGGTCTGGGTCCTCAATGAAAAACTGTTTTTT	CASSLAAGVWVLNEKLFF
TRBJ2-2	.	.	TRBV11-2	TGTGCCAGCAGCTTCACCCCTCGGGGAAACACCGGGGAGCTGTTTTTT	CASSFTPRGNTGELFF
TRBJ1-2	.	.	TRBV4-1	TGCGCCAGCAGCCAAGTAAAGGTCAGGGGTGGCTACACCTTC	CASSQVKVRGGYTF
TRBJ2-3	.	TRBD1	TRBV7-3	TGTGCCAGCAGCCCAACAGGGGGTAGGGATACGCAGTATTTT	CASSPTGGRDTQYF
TRBJ1-5	.	TRBD1	TRBV5-5	TGTGCCAGCAGCGTCGGGACAGGGAGAGGCAATCAGCCCCAGCATTTT	CASSVGTGRGNQPQHF
TRBJ2-5	few	TRBD1	TRBV5-6	TGTGCCAGCAGCTGGGACAGGGGGGAGACCCAGTACTTC	CASSWDRGETQYF
TRBJ2-3	.	.	TRBV6-4	TGTGCCAGCAGTAAGGAGTGGGGCACAGATACGCAGTATTTT	CASSKEWGTDTQYF
TRBJ2-7	.	TRBD2	TRBV6-5	TGTGCCAGCAGACCTAGCGGGGACAGCTCCTACGAGCAGTACTTC	CASRPSGDSSYEQYF
TRBJ1-5	.	TRBD1	TRBV19	TGTGCCAGTAGTTTAGACAGGGATCAGCCCCAGCATTTT	CASSLDRDQPQHF
TRBJ1-5	once	.	TRBV5-1	TGCGCCAGCAGCTTGGGACATCCTAATCAGCCCCAGCATTTT	CASSLGHPNQPQHF
TRBJ2-5	once	TRBD2	TRBV7-2	TGTGCCAGCAGCTTAGTTTTGTGGGGGGGAGAGACCCAGTACTTC	CASSLVLWGGETQYF
TRBJ2-1	.	.	TRBV13	TGTGCCAGCAGCTACCTGGAGGATGAGCAGTTCTTC	CASSYLEDEQFF
TRBJ1-5	.	.	TRBV5-1	TGCGCCAGCAGCCCGGAGGGGAGCTATAATCAGCCCCAGCATTTT	CASSPEGSYNQPQHF
TRBJ2-7	.	TRBD1	TRBV5-6	TGTGCCAGCAGCTTGGGACAGGGCGTCTACGAGCAGTACTTC	CASSLGQGVYEQYF
TRBJ2-1	few	.	TRBV4-2	TGTGCCAGCAGCCAAGAAAGAAAGGGCGGGACCTCCTACAATGAGCAGTTCTTC	CASSQERKGGTSYNEQFF
TRBJ2-7	.	TRBD2	TRBV14	TGTGCCAGCAGCCAGAGGTTGGGGCTAGCGGGGGGCGAGCAGTACTTC	CASSQRLGLAGGEQYF
TRBJ1-4	.	TRBD1	TRBV9	TGTGCCAGCAGCGTATGGTCAGGGGGGGAAAAACTGTTTTTT	CASSVWSGGEKLFF
TRBJ2-5	.	TRBD2	TRBV4-1	TGCGCCAGCAGCCAAGGGGAGGGACAAGAGACCCAGTACTTC	CASSQGEGQETQYF
TRBJ2-1	.	TRBD2	TRBV27	TGTGCCAGCAGTGGACGACTAGCGGGACGCTCCTACAATGAGCAGTTCTTC	CASSGRLAGRSYNEQFF
TRBJ2-1	.	.	TRBV2	TGTGCCAGCAGCGGGACTCCCACAAGCCTGTTCTTC	CASSGTPTSLFF
TRBJ2-7	.	.	TRBV19	TGTGCCAGTAGTATGCGACCCGAGGGCGAGCAGTACTTC	CASSMRPEGEQYF
TRBJ2-7	.	TRBD1	TRBV9	TGTGCCAGCAGCTTCCGGACAGGGGCCCCTTCCTACGAGCAGTACTTC	CASSFRTGAPSYEQYF
TRBJ2-7	.	TRBD1	TRBV2	TGTGCCAGCAGTAAAGACAGGGTGGGTGGCGAGCAGTACTTC	CASSKDRVGGEQYF
TRBJ1-6	.	TRBD1	TRBV6-6	TGTGCCAGCAGCCTTGGACAGGGGGTTGATTCACCCCTCCACTTT	CASSLGQGVDSPLHF